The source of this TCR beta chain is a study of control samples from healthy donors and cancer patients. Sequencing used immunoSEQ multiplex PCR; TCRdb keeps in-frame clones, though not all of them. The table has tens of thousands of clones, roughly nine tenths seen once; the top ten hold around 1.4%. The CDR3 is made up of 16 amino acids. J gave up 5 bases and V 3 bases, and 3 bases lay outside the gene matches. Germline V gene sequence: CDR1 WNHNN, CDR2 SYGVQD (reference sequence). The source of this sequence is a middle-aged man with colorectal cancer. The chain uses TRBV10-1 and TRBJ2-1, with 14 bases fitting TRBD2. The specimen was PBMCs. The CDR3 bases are TGCGCCAGCAGTGACTGGACTAGCGGGAGGAACAATGAGCAGTTCTTC. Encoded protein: CASSDWTSGRNNEQFF.